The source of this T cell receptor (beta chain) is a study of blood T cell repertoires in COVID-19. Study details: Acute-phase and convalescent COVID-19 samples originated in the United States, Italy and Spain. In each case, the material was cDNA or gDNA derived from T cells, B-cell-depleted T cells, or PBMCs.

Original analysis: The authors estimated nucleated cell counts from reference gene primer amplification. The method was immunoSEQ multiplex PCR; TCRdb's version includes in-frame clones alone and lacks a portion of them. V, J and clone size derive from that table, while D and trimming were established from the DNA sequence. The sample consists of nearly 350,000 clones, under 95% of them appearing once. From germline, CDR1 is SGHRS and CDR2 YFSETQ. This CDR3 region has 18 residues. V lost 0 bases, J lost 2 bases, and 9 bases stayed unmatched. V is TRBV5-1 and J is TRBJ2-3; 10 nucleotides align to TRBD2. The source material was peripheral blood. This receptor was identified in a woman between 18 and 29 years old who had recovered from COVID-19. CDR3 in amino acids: CASSLGPQREGSTDTQYF. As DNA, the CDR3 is TGCGCCAGCAGCTTGGGCCCTCAGCGGGAGGGTTCCACAGATACGCAGTATTTT.